The 12 T cell receptor beta chains presented below share a single source sample, sequenced in a study of glioma-infiltrating T cells after dendritic cell vaccination. Method: immunoSEQ multiplex PCR; TCRdb's copy keeps in-frame clones and lacks some. The sample lists roughly 87,000 clones, around 83% occurring once. Time point: after dendritic cell vaccination, including at tumor progression/relapse. This sample comprised blood, obtained after dendritic cell vaccination. All receptors derive from a human donor with glioblastoma.

This clone appeared a single time. An end of the junction differs from the germline gene, which may be a read error. This chain uses TRBV5-1 with TRBJ2-1, with a weak D call TRBD2 (5 bases). CDR3 size: 15 residues. Germline values: CDR1 SGHRS, CDR2 YFSETQ. CDR3 nucleotide sequence: TGCGCCAGCAGTTTGGGGTCGGGTAGCGTAAATGAGCAGTTCTTC. This translates into CASSLGSGSVNEQFF.

V usage is TRBV2 and J usage is TRBJ2-7, with 9 bases that match TRBD2. The CDR3 is 14 amino acids. V gave up 1 base and J gave up 4 bases; unmatched junction bases: 2. Germline V CDR1 and CDR2: SNHLY, FYNNEI. CDR3 DNA sequence: TGTGCCAGCAGTGAAGGCGGGGGGGTGTACGAGCAGTACTTC. It is translated as CASSEGGGVYEQYF.

This clone was found a few times. CDR3 in DNA: TGTGCCAGCAGCTTAGCGCGGGGTGAAAAACTGTTTTTT. Translating it yields CASSLARGEKLFF. The rearrangement uses TRBV7-2 and TRBJ1-4, with D unclear. V was clipped by 0 bases and J by 7 bases, with 6 bases between them. In germline, CDR1 is SGHTA, CDR2 FQGNSA. CDR3 size: 13 residues.

The chain is built from TRBV19 and TRBJ1-1; D may be TRBD1 (5 bases). V gave up 6 bases and J gave up 1 base, with 9 bases separating them. This CDR3 has 13 amino acids. Per the germline V gene, CDR1 is LNHDA and CDR2 is SQIVND (reference sequence). Here the CDR3 DNA reads TGTGCCAGTAGCACTACAGGGAACACTGAAGCTTTCTTT. Encoded protein: CASSTTGNTEAFF.

J is TRBJ1-6 and V is TRBV6-1; 7 nucleotides agree with TRBD1. J was trimmed by 9 bases and V by 1 base; bases with no gene match: 3. The CDR3 is 14 amino acids. Germline CDR1 MNHNS, CDR2 SASEGT. The CDR3, as DNA: TGTGCCAGCAGTGAAGAGACAGGGTTTTCACCCCTCCACTTT. This gives the protein CASSEETGFSPLHF.

The V and J genes are TRBV20-1 and TRBJ2-5, with 7 bases matching TRBD2. The CDR3 is 11 amino acids. V was pared by 5 bases and J by 4 bases, with 1 base of the junction left unmatched. Per the germline V gene, CDR1 is DFQATT and CDR2 is SNEGSKA (reference sequence). The CDR3 is CSAWGGETQYF. CDR3 nucleotide sequence: TGCAGTGCTTGGGGGGGAGAGACCCAGTACTTC.

In this sample, this clone turned up once. The CDR3 here is CASIWAGDTDTQYF. CDR3 sequence (DNA): TGTGCCAGCATTTGGGCGGGGGATACAGATACGCAGTATTTT. The chain recombines TRBV6-1 with TRBJ2-3; 7 bases fit TRBD2. The CDR3 length is 14 residues. With V trimmed by 7 bases and J by 3 bases, 7 bases remained unmatched. CDR1 MNHNS and CDR2 SASEGT come from the germline V gene.

The V call is TRBV20-1, the J call TRBJ2-7; D is perhaps TRBD1 (6 bases). Germline-derived CDR1 and CDR2 are DFQATT and SNEGSKA (reference sequence). CDR3 length: 11 amino acids. V was trimmed by 3 bases and J by 3 bases, leaving 6 bases between them. The CDR3 DNA reads as TGCAGTGCTAGGACAGGCTACGAGCAGTACTTC. The encoded protein is CSARTGYEQYF.

At least ten counts were recorded for this clone. The V call is TRBV25-1, the J call TRBJ2-7; D unclear. The CDR3 contains 15 residues. Trimming shortened V by 6 bases and J by 3 bases, and 18 bases separated the two germline ends. Germline lookup yields CDR1 MGHDK and CDR2 SYGVNS. The CDR3 loop reads CASSPPLQSSYEQYF. For the CDR3, the DNA is TGTGCCAGCAGCCCCCCCCTCCAATCGAGCTACGAGCAGTACTTC.

This chain connects TRBV19 to TRBJ2-4; 7 bases are shared with TRBD2. Germline V gene data show CDR1 as LNHDA and CDR2 as SQIVND (reference sequence). This CDR3 contains 13 residues. The V and J ends lost 7 bases and 5 bases, in that order; junction bases with no gene match: 5. CDR3 residues: CASTPAGENIQYF. The CDR3 nucleotides read TGTGCCAGTACCCCCGCGGGGGAAAACATTCAGTACTTC.

The rearrangement links TRBV9 to TRBJ2-2, with D possibly matching TRBD1 (6 bases). The CDR3 spans 17 residues. The germline V gene encodes CDR1 SGDLS and CDR2 YYNGEE. The V end was cut by 4 bases, the J end by 3 bases, with 19 bases between. The CDR3 DNA sequence: TGTGCCAGCAGCCCATTGTCAGGGGTATTTGACACCGGGGAGCTGTTTTTT. Its protein is CASSPLSGVFDTGELFF.

The count of this clone is one. The rearrangement uses TRBV19 and TRBJ2-5; no firm D call. V dropped 0 bases and J dropped 1 base, with 6 bases sitting between them. The CDR3 covers 14 residues. Germline assignment: CDR1 LNHDA and CDR2 SQIVND (reference sequence). CDR3: CASSIDPSQETQYF. In DNA form, the CDR3 reads TGTGCCAGTAGTATAGACCCGAGCCAAGAGACCCAGTACTTC.